Listed below are T cell receptor beta chains from one sample, sequenced in a study of T cell responses to AZD1222 COVID-19 vaccine. Clones were read by immunoSEQ multiplex PCR, and TCRdb kept only the in-frame ones, dropping some. This sample carries under 130,000 clones, approximately 90% of them seen once, and the ten largest clones take roughly 2.6%. The sample in question was peripheral blood, obtained on day 0 of AZD1222 vaccination. The source is an adult in good health. Each CDR3 is given without its conserved first and last residue. Clone size is given for some rows only: seen once, a few or many times, or a class if the clone is expanded.

v_call: TRBV7-9
j_call: TRBJ1-5
clone_size: .
cdr3_aa: ASGTGRQPQH

v_call: TRBV9
j_call: TRBJ2-2
clone_size: .
cdr3_aa: ASNPGSSGTYTGELF

v_call: TRBV19
j_call: TRBJ2-3
clone_size: .
cdr3_aa: ASSTRLAGGITDTQY

v_call: TRBV28
j_call: TRBJ2-1
clone_size: once
cdr3_aa: ASREGGYNEQF

v_call: TRBV2
j_call: TRBJ2-7
clone_size: .
cdr3_aa: ASSEDRASYEQY

v_call: TRBV6-2/TRBV6-3
j_call: TRBJ1-1
clone_size: .
cdr3_aa: ASSYVWGTEAF

v_call: TRBV5-4
j_call: TRBJ2-3
clone_size: .
cdr3_aa: ASSLADTQY

v_call: TRBV28
j_call: TRBJ1-3
clone_size: few
cdr3_aa: ASSPPGAPTTIY

v_call: TRBV27
j_call: TRBJ2-7
clone_size: .
cdr3_aa: ASSSAGAGDYEQY

v_call: TRBV27
j_call: TRBJ1-5
clone_size: .
cdr3_aa: ASSFRPTGRVSNQPQH

v_call: TRBV9
j_call: TRBJ2-5
clone_size: once
cdr3_aa: ASSPTSGVAKTQY

v_call: TRBV4-1
j_call: TRBJ2-3
clone_size: .
cdr3_aa: ASSLGSGGRTDTQY

v_call: TRBV7-9
j_call: TRBJ2-2
clone_size: once
cdr3_aa: ASSLAGRGPSGELF

v_call: TRBV29-1
j_call: TRBJ1-4
clone_size: .
cdr3_aa: SVSEGGRELF

v_call: TRBV6-5
j_call: TRBJ2-2
clone_size: .
cdr3_aa: ASSPSAGTGELF

v_call: TRBV9
j_call: TRBJ1-5
clone_size: .
cdr3_aa: ASSQGMGIQPQH

v_call: TRBV14
j_call: TRBJ2-1
clone_size: .
cdr3_aa: ASSQSGSGSNEQF

v_call: TRBV7-2
j_call: TRBJ2-1
clone_size: .
cdr3_aa: ASSPEGLAGVRGYNEQF

v_call: TRBV5-4
j_call: TRBJ2-5
clone_size: .
cdr3_aa: ASSLWLAETQY

v_call: TRBV3-1/TRBV3-2
j_call: TRBJ2-1
clone_size: .
cdr3_aa: ASSQGLGGGNEQF

v_call: TRBV7-2
j_call: TRBJ1-1
clone_size: .
cdr3_aa: ASSPGLMNTEAF

v_call: TRBV9
j_call: TRBJ2-1
clone_size: .
cdr3_aa: ASSVAFGQAFNEQF

v_call: TRBV5-5
j_call: TRBJ1-2
clone_size: .
cdr3_aa: ASSSLGKSSYGYT

v_call: TRBV3-1/TRBV3-2
j_call: TRBJ1-5
clone_size: .
cdr3_aa: ASSQSDSNQPQH

v_call: TRBV13
j_call: TRBJ2-7
clone_size: .
cdr3_aa: ASSPRLGQGVNEQY

v_call: TRBV5-1
j_call: TRBJ2-1
clone_size: .
cdr3_aa: ASKDGTGGNEQF

v_call: TRBV7-9
j_call: TRBJ1-4
clone_size: few
cdr3_aa: ASSLDDGTAA

v_call: TRBV7-9
j_call: TRBJ2-5
clone_size: .
cdr3_aa: AINRGSGTQY

v_call: TRBV9
j_call: TRBJ2-5
clone_size: .
cdr3_aa: ASSVGRAGSQETQY

v_call: TRBV7-8
j_call: TRBJ2-7
clone_size: .
cdr3_aa: ASSYRTGGYYEQY

v_call: TRBV6-5
j_call: TRBJ2-3
clone_size: .
cdr3_aa: ASGEWTDTQY

v_call: TRBV28
j_call: TRBJ1-5
clone_size: .
cdr3_aa: ATSKTAGGGQPQH

v_call: TRBV19
j_call: TRBJ1-1
clone_size: .
cdr3_aa: AIQTGPLNTEAF

v_call: TRBV4-1
j_call: TRBJ2-6
clone_size: few
cdr3_aa: ASSPVGANVLT

v_call: TRBV24-1
j_call: TRBJ2-7
clone_size: .
cdr3_aa: ATSTSSGSHEQY

v_call: TRBV6-1
j_call: TRBJ1-1
clone_size: .
cdr3_aa: ASSEVGPGLFSTHTEAF

v_call: TRBV5-1
j_call: TRBJ1-4
clone_size: .
cdr3_aa: ASSPWQGSNEKLF

v_call: TRBV7-2
j_call: TRBJ1-2
clone_size: .
cdr3_aa: ASSTLDRPFYGYT

v_call: TRBV6-1
j_call: TRBJ2-7
clone_size: .
cdr3_aa: ASSEPGLAGEQY

v_call: TRBV11-3
j_call: TRBJ2-3
clone_size: .
cdr3_aa: ASSSLLREETDTQY

v_call: TRBV6-2/TRBV6-3
j_call: TRBJ2-1
clone_size: .
cdr3_aa: ASSRTGPPEQF

v_call: TRBV2
j_call: TRBJ2-7
clone_size: .
cdr3_aa: ASSEALPREASYEQY

v_call: TRBV4-2
j_call: TRBJ1-2
clone_size: .
cdr3_aa: ASSPSGQESYGYT

v_call: TRBV15
j_call: TRBJ2-5
clone_size: .
cdr3_aa: ATSRDLGLQETQY

v_call: TRBV13
j_call: TRBJ2-2
clone_size: .
cdr3_aa: ASSTATSGSIGELF

v_call: TRBV2
j_call: TRBJ2-3
clone_size: few
cdr3_aa: ASKSGGVADTQY

v_call: TRBV11-2
j_call: TRBJ1-4
clone_size: .
cdr3_aa: ASSLIGTRGKLF

v_call: TRBV3-1/TRBV3-2
j_call: TRBJ1-6
clone_size: .
cdr3_aa: ASSQGPKGSPLH

v_call: TRBV28
j_call: TRBJ2-7
clone_size: .
cdr3_aa: ASSGGSADGQY

v_call: TRBV6-2/TRBV6-3
j_call: TRBJ2-3
clone_size: .
cdr3_aa: ASSYSFGTFDTQY

v_call: TRBV10-1
j_call: TRBJ1-1
clone_size: few
cdr3_aa: ASRRQLTTEAF

v_call: TRBV27
j_call: TRBJ2-7
clone_size: .
cdr3_aa: ASSPGTSGIYEQY

v_call: TRBV29-1
j_call: TRBJ2-2
clone_size: .
cdr3_aa: SVETETGLFGELF

v_call: TRBV25-1
j_call: TRBJ1-2
clone_size: .
cdr3_aa: ASSEEASYT

v_call: TRBV6-2/TRBV6-3
j_call: TRBJ2-1
clone_size: .
cdr3_aa: ASSQTRGEQF

v_call: TRBV7-9
j_call: TRBJ1-2
clone_size: .
cdr3_aa: ASSLARTGVNGYT

v_call: TRBV11-3
j_call: TRBJ2-7
clone_size: .
cdr3_aa: ASSAMGSGYEQY

v_call: TRBV7-2
j_call: TRBJ2-3
clone_size: .
cdr3_aa: ASGASHTDTQY